This TCR beta chain appears in the sequencing data of a study of blood T cell repertoires in COVID-19 (dated by TCRdb to about 2020). A note on the overall study: Samples from collaborators originated in the United States, Italy and Spain and spanned both the acute and convalescent phases of COVID-19. The material from the prospective study consisted of cDNA or gDNA derived from T cells, B-cell-depleted T cells, or PBMCs. Subjects who had been exposed to COVID-19, were actively infected with it, or had recovered from it provided the deeply sampled blood TCRbeta repertoires that made up the dataset. A freely available public database, intended as a resource for researchers studying the immune response to SARS-CoV-2, is where the repertoires were released. The samples were drawn from two sources: the first 160 participants of the ongoing ImmuneRACE study, and fewer than 1,500 subjects contributed by 6 global collaborators. The sample metadata nearly always contained a de-identified subject ID, COVID-19 status, age in years and sex. Where available, HLA class I and class II types were taken from metadata supplied by the sample provider and were not determined by assay-based typing. The paper as a whole reports these results and caveats: Clinical and demographic metadata were provided uncurated, with the amount varying by source and participant.

The CDR3 has 13 amino acids, counting the end cysteine and phenylalanine. CDR3 DNA only is kept here, 39 bases in frame from base 1. CDR1 MDHEN and CDR2 SYDVKM were looked up in the germline V gene. Trimming costs V 10 bases and J 0 bases, and their ends lie 7 bases apart. TCRbeta CDR3 regions were amplified from genomic DNA by means of the immunoSEQ Assay, a bias-controlled multiplex PCR. The authors' pipeline ran thus. The number of nucleated cells in each sample was estimated by amplification of reference gene primers within the assay. To quantify the absolute abundance of each unique TCRbeta CDR3 rearrangement, sequence reads were collapsed and filtered. For each sample, productive Simpson clonality was calculated as the square root of Simpson's diversity index across productive rearrangements. This immuneACCESS table, as held by TCRdb, lists in-frame sequences with V and J called but not all clones. Of the missing ones, under half trace to an unresolved V gene in checked studies; the others have no known cause. Clonal size and the V and J genes are those of that table, whereas D and trimming came from the DNA. The sample table lists around 220,000 clones, about 88% of them with a count of one. Of the sample, around 2.2% falls within the top ten clones.

Turning to this clone: What this receptor recognizes is not known. The input lacks base qualities; no much larger clone sits a single base away.

A second Seattle source provided samples from volunteer blood donors who had recovered from COVID-19. Collaborating institutions collected whole blood in K2EDTA tubes following their own protocols. For TCRbeta analysis, collaborators shipped samples as frozen whole blood, isolated PBMCs, or DNA extracted from either of those sample types. The V and J genes are TRBV28 and TRBJ2-6; the D gene cannot be named for sure. The receptor comes from a woman aged 40 to 50 who had recovered from COVID-19. Sequencing was done on a sample of peripheral blood. At the DNA level, the sequence is TGTGCCACCCAGTTCTCTGGGGCCAACGTCCTGACTTTC. The translation is CATQFSGANVLTF.